This TCR beta chain originates from a study of blood T cells in healthy people across ages. A second PCR of about 7 to 12 cycles used a sample-barcoded 5' primer and a J-beta primer mix. Each CDR3 protein is one row after TCRdb ran MiXCR on the 5' RACE reads. The table includes 1,500,000 or so distinct CDR3 sequences, approximately 43% detected once. Germline V gene lookup returns CDR1 ENHRY and CDR2 SYGVKD. CDR3 length: 16 amino acids. Losses at the gene ends were 0 bases for V and 11 bases for J; bases not matched to a gene: 13. The source material was blood. This chain uses TRBV10-3 with TRBJ2-5; TRBD1 agrees at 9 bases. The sequence came from a young woman in good health. Here the CDR3 DNA reads TGTGCCATCAGTGAGTCGACAGGGGGTCTGGGGGTTGAGCAGTACTTC. Protein product: CAISESTGGLGVEQYF.